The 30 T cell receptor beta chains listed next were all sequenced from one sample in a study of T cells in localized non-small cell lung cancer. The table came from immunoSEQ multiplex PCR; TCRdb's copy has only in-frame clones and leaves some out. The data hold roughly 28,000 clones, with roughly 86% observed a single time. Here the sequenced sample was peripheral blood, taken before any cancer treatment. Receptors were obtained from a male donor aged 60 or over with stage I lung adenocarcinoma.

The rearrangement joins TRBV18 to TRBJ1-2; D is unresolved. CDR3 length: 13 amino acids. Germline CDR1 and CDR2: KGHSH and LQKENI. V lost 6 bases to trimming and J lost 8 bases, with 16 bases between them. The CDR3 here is CASSPDGTLGYTF. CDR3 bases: TGTGCCAGCTCGCCGGACGGAACCTTAGGCTACACCTTC.

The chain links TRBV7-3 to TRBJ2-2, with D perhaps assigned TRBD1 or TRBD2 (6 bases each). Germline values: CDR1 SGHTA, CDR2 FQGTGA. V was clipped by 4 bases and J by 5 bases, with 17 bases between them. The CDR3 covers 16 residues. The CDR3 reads CASSSRGQGRTGELFF. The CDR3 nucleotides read TGTGCCAGCAGCTCGCGGGGTCAGGGGAGAACCGGGGAGCTGTTTTTT.

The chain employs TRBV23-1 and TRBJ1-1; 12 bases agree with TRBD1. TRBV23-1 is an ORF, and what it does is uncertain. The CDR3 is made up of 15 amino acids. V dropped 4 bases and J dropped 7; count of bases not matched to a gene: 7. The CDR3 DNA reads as TGCGCCAGCAGTCGGGAGCGGGACAGGGGGCTTGAAGCTTTCTTT. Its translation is CASSRERDRGLEAFF.

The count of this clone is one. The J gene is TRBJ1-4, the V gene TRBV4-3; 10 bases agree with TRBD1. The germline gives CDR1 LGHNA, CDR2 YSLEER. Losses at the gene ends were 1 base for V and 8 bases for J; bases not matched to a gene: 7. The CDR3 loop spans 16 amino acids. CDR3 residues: CASSQGRGTGDEKLFF. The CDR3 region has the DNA TGCGCCAGCAGCCAAGGACGGGGGACAGGGGACGAAAAACTGTTTTTT.

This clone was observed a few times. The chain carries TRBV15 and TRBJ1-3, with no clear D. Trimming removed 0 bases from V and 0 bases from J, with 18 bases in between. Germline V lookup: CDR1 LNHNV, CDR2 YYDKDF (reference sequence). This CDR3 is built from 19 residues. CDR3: CATSRDVSGILSSGNTIYF. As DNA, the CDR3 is TGTGCCACCAGCAGAGATGTCAGTGGCATCCTTTCCTCTGGAAACACCATATATTTT.

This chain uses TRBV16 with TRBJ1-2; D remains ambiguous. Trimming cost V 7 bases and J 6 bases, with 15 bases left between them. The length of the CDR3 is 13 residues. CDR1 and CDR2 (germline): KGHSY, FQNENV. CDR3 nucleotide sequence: TGTGCCAGCACCGGGGTCCGGGAGCATGGCTACACCTTC. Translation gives CASTGVREHGYTF.

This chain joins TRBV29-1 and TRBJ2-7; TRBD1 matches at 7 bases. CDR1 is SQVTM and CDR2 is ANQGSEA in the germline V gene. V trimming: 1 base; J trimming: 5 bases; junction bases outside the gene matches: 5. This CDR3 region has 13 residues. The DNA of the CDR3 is TGCAGCGTTGAAGGAGATACAGGGGACGAGCAGTACTTC. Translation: CSVEGDTGDEQYF.

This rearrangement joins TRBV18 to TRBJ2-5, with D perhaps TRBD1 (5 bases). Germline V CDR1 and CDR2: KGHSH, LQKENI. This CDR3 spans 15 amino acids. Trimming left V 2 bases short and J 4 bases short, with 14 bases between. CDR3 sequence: CASSPVRAGSETQYF. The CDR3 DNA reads TGTGCCAGCTCACCAGTCAGGGCAGGATCAGAGACCCAGTACTTC.

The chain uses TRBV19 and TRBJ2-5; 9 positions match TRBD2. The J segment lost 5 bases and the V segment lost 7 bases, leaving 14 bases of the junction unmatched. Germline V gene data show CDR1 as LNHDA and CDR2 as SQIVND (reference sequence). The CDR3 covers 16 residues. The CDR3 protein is CASTPGSGGFGETQYF. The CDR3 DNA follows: TGTGCCAGTACCCCGGGTAGCGGGGGATTTGGGGAGACCCAGTACTTC.

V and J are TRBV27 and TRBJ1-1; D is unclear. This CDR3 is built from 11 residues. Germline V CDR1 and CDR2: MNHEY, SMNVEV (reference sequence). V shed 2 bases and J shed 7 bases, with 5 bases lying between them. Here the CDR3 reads CASSLDGEAFF. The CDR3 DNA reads TGTGCCAGCAGTTTAGACGGTGAAGCTTTCTTT.

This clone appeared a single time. CDR3 amino acids: CSARDFGTQYF. In nucleotides, the CDR3 is TGCAGTGCTAGAGATTTTGGGACCCAGTACTTC. V usage is TRBV20-1 and J usage is TRBJ2-5; the D is unclear. The CDR3 extends over 11 amino acids. CDR1 and CDR2 from the germline V gene are DFQATT and SNEGSKA (reference sequence). V dropped 0 bases and J dropped 7 bases, with 6 bases sitting between them.

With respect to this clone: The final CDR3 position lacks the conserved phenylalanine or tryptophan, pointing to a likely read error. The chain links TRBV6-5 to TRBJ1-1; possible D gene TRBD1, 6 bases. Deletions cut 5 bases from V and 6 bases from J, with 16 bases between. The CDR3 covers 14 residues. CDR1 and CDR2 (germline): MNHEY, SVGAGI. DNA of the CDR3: TGTGCCAGCAGTACAACCAGGGGTCGTTCTGAAGCTTTCCTT. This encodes CASSTTRGRSEAFL.

CDR3 nucleotides: TGTGCCAGCAGCTTGGAAACAGGGCACGAGCAGTTCTTC. Residues: CASSLETGHEQFF. The chain couples TRBV7-8 to TRBJ2-1; tentative D call: TRBD1 (6 bases). Germline-derived CDR1 and CDR2 are SGHVS and FQNEAQ. V was shortened by 3 bases and J by 10 bases, with 13 bases between the two germline ends. The CDR3 loop spans 13 amino acids.

CDR3 in DNA: TGTGCCAGCAGCAGGGGCTTCTCTGGAAACACCATATATTTT. Translated: CASSRGFSGNTIYF. The gene calls are TRBV6-5 and TRBJ1-3; D is possibly TRBD1 (6 bases). Trimming pared 6 bases from V and 0 bases from J, leaving 9 bases between. The germline V gene has CDR1 MNHEY and CDR2 SVGAGI. The CDR3 has 14 residues.

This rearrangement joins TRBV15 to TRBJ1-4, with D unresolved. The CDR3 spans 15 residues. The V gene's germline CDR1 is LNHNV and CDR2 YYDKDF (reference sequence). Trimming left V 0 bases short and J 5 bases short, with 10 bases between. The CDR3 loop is CATSRDRQINEKLFF. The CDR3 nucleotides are TGTGCCACCAGCAGAGACCGCCAGATCAATGAAAAACTGTTTTTT.

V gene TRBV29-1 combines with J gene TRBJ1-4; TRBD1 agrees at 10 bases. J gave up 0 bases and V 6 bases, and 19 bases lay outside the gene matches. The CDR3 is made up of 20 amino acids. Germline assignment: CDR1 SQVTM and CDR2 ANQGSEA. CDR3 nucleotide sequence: TGCAGCGTCTCTTTACCCCTTGGACAGGGGGTAACTGCAACTAATGAAAAACTGTTTTTT. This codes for CSVSLPLGQGVTATNEKLFF. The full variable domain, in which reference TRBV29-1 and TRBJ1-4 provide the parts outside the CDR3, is SAVISQKPSRDICQRGTSLTIQCQVDSQVTMMFWYRQQPGQSLTLIATANQGSEATYESGFVIDKFPISRPNLTFSTLTVSNMSPEDSSIYLCSVSLPLGQGVTATNEKLFFGSGTQLSVL.

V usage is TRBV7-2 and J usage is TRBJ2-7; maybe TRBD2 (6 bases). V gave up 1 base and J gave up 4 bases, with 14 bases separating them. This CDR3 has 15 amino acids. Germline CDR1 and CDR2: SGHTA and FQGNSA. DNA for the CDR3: TGTGCCAGCAGCTTAGGTTCCGGGACTCAATACGAGCAGTACTTC. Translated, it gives CASSLGSGTQYEQYF.

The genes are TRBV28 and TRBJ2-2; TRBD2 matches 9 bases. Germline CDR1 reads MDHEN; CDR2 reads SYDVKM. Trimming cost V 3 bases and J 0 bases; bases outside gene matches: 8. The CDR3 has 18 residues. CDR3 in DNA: TGTGCCAGCAGTTTCGTATCAGCGGGGGGCCCGAACACCGGGGAGCTGTTTTTT. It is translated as CASSFVSAGGPNTGELFF.

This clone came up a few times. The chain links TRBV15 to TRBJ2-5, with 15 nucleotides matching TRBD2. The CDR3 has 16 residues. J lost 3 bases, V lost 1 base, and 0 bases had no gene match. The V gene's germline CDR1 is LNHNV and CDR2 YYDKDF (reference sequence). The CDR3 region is CATSRGTSGGEETQYF. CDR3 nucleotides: TGTGCCACCAGCAGAGGGACTAGCGGGGGGGAAGAGACCCAGTACTTC.

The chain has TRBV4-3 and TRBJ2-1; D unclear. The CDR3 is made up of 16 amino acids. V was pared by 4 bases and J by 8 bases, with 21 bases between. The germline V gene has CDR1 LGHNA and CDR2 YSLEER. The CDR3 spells CASSRTWTQMGDEQFF. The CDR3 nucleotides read TGCGCCAGCAGCCGGACCTGGACCCAAATGGGCGATGAGCAGTTCTTC.

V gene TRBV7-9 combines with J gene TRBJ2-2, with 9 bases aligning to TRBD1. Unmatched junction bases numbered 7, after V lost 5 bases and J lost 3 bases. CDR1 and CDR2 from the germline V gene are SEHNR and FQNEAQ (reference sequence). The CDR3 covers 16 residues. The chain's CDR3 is CASSPTWTGDTGELFF. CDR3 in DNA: TGTGCCAGCAGCCCAACATGGACAGGGGACACCGGGGAGCTGTTTTTT.

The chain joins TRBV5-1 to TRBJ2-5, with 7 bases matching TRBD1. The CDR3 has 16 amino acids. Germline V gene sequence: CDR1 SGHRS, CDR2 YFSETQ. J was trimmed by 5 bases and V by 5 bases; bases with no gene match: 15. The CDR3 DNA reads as TGCGCCAGCAGAGAAGACAGGGCCTCACCCTTGGAGACCCAGTACTTC. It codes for CASREDRASPLETQYF.

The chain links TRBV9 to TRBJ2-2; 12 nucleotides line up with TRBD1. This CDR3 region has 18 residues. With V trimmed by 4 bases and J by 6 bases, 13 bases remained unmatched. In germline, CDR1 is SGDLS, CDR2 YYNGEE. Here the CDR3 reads CASSTATPGTGGPGELFF. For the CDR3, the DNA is TGTGCCAGCAGCACAGCAACTCCGGGGACAGGGGGCCCCGGGGAGCTGTTTTTT.

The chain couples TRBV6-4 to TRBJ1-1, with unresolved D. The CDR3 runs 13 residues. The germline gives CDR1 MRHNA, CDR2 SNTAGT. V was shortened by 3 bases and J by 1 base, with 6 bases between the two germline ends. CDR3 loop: CASSEGANTEAFF. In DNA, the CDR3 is TGTGCCAGCAGTGAGGGTGCGAACACTGAAGCTTTCTTT.

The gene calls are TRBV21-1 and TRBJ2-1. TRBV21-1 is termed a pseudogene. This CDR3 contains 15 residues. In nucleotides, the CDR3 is TGTGCCAGCAGCAGGGACGTTTGCTCCTACAATGAGCAGTTCTTC. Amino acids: CASSRDVCSYNEQFF.

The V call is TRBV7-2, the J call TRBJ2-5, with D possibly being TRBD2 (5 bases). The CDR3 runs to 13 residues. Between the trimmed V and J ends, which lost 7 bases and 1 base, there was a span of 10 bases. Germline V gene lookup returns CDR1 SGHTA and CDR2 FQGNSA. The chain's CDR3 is CASTDYLQETQYF. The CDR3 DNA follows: TGTGCCAGCACCGACTACCTCCAAGAGACCCAGTACTTC.

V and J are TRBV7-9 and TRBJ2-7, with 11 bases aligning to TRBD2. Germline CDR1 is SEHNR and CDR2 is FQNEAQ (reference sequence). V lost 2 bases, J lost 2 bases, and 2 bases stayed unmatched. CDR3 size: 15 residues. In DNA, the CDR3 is TGTGCCAGCAGCTTACTAGCGGGGGGTACCTACGAGCAGTACTTC. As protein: CASSLLAGGTYEQYF.

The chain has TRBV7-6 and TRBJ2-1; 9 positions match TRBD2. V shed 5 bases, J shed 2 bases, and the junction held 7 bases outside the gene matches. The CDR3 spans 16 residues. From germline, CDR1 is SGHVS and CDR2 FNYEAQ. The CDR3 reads CASSRGVAGAYNEQFF. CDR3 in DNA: TGTGCCAGCAGCCGAGGGGTAGCGGGGGCCTACAATGAGCAGTTCTTC.

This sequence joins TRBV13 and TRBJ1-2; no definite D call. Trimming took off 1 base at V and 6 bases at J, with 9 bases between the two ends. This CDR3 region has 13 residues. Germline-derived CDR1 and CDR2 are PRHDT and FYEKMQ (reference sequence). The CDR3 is CASSLEASDGYTF. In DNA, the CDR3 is TGTGCCAGCAGCTTAGAGGCAAGTGATGGCTACACCTTC.

DNA for the CDR3: TGTGCCAGCAGCTTAGATTGGGCTAATCAGCCCCAGCATTTT. It yields the protein CASSLDWANQPQHF. The chain links TRBV7-2 to TRBJ1-5; D is unresolved. V was cut by 1 base and J by 4 bases, with 8 bases left in between. Germline V gene lookup returns CDR1 SGHTA and CDR2 FQGNSA. This CDR3 is built from 14 residues.